This TCR beta chain came from a study of cytomegalovirus exposure and HLA in healthy donors. A multiplex PCR was run with 60 Vbeta primers and 13 Jbeta primers. Profiled with immunoSEQ multiplex PCR; TCRdb holds only in-frame clones, not every one. The data show about 210,000 clones, 70% to 80% seen once. General study results and limits: Several top significant clusters appeared, in a later analysis, to be linked to common viral pathogens. In a later analysis, across HLA loci, associated TCR counts were highest for DRB1, lowest for HLA-C.

This clone was counted only a few times. Its specificity is not known. Trimming pared 0 bases from V and 6 bases from J, leaving 11 bases between. This CDR3 contains 15 residues. Germline CDR1 and CDR2: KGHSH and LQKENI. Material for sequencing was PBMCs. This chain links TRBV18 with TRBJ2-2; D is ambiguous. This receptor was obtained from a male donor in good health and CMV-seropositive. The CDR3 protein is CASSPPTRLAGELFF. The CDR3 nucleotides read TGTGCCAGCTCACCACCCACCAGGCTTGCCGGGGAGCTGTTTTTT.